Following are 9 T cell receptor beta chains from one sample sequenced in a study of blood T cell repertoires in COVID-19. Sequencing was performed with immunoSEQ multiplex PCR; in TCRdb, only in-frame clones are kept and a portion is missing. The table records around 200,000 clones, 70% to 80% of them present only once. Sequenced material: peripheral blood. These receptors were obtained from a man in his forties or fifties who had recovered from COVID-19.

In this sample, this clone turned up a few times. V gene TRBV6-5 combines with J gene TRBJ1-1; 8 bases agree with TRBD1. Germline V gene sequence: CDR1 MNHEY, CDR2 SVGAGI. Trimming cost V 6 bases and J 5 bases; bases outside gene matches: 5. CDR3 length: 13 amino acids. DNA for the CDR3: TGTGCCAGCAGCGACAGGGGAAGTACTGAAGCTTTCTTT. It specifies CASSDRGSTEAFF.

The chain employs TRBV7-3 and TRBJ2-1; TRBD2 agrees at 7 bases. The ends lost 1 base at V and 3 bases at J; junction bases unmatched: 3. The CDR3 sequence is 15 residues long. Germline V gene sequence: CDR1 SGHTA, CDR2 FQGTGA. The CDR3 DNA follows: TGTGCCAGCAGCTTAAAGGTAGCGGGCTACAATGAGCAGTTCTTC. Its translation is CASSLKVAGYNEQFF.

V is TRBV5-1 and J is TRBJ1-5; 9 bases are shared with TRBD1. The junction had 4 bases not matched to a gene; V was cut back by 3 bases and J by 6 bases. The CDR3 has 14 residues. Germline lookup yields CDR1 SGHRS and CDR2 YFSETQ. The CDR3 DNA follows: TGCGCCAGCAGCTATGAACAGGGGGCTCAGCCCCAGCATTTT. Its protein product is CASSYEQGAQPQHF. Based on the CDR3 plus reference TRBV5-1 and TRBJ1-5, the full variable domain is KAGVTQTPRYLIKTRGQQVTLSCSPISGHRSVSWYQQTPGQGLQFLFEYFSETQRNKGNFPGRFSGRQFSNSRSEMNVSTLELGDSALYLCASSYEQGAQPQHFGDGTRLSIL.

This clone was counted ten times or more. The chain couples TRBV19 to TRBJ2-2; possibly TRBD2 for D (5 bases). Trimming took off 2 bases at V and 1 base at J, with 8 bases between the two ends. This CDR3 contains 15 residues. Germline lookup yields CDR1 LNHDA and CDR2 SQIVND (reference sequence). CDR3 sequence: CASSIIRENTGELFF. As DNA, the CDR3 is TGTGCCAGTAGTATAATCCGGGAGAACACCGGGGAGCTGTTTTTT.

The chain recombines TRBV20-1 with TRBJ1-2; D unclear. Trimming took off 3 bases at V and 2 bases at J, with 7 bases between the two ends. The CDR3 sequence is 12 residues long. From germline, CDR1 is DFQATT and CDR2 SNEGSKA (reference sequence). The CDR3 sequence is CSASDFNYGYTF. CDR3 DNA sequence: TGCAGTGCTAGTGACTTCAACTATGGCTACACCTTC.

This chain uses TRBV11-2 with TRBJ1-1, with a tentative D call TRBD1 (6 bases). Germline CDR1 is SGHAT and CDR2 is FQNNGV. The V end lost 5 bases, the J end lost 1 base, and 11 bases lay between the germline ends. The length of the CDR3 is 14 residues. CDR3 sequence: CASSPTTGNTEAFF. The CDR3 nucleotides read TGTGCCAGCAGCCCTACGACAGGGAACACTGAAGCTTTCTTT. The full variable domain, completed using reference TRBV11-2 and TRBJ1-1, is EAGVAQSPRYKIIEKRQSVAFWCNPISGHATLYWYQQILGQGPKLLIQFQNNGVVDDSQLPKDRFSAERLKGVDSTLKIQPAKLEDSAVYLCASSPTTGNTEAFFGQGTRLTVV.

The chain employs TRBV30 and TRBJ2-2, with 8 bases matching TRBD2. Germline V CDR1 and CDR2: GTSNPN, SVGIG (reference sequence). V lost 5 bases, J lost 6 bases, and 14 bases stayed unmatched. This CDR3 contains 16 residues. CDR3 DNA: TGTGCCTGGCCCCACCGGGGGGGGAGTCGAGCCGGGGAGCTGTTTTTT. This sequence encodes CAWPHRGGSRAGELFF.

This clone came up once. CDR3 sequence (DNA): TGTGCCAGCAGCCAATCTTCTAATTCTAGGGAGCAGTACTTC. Encoded protein: CASSQSSNSREQYF. The V gene is TRBV3-1 (or the pseudogene TRBV3-2), the J gene TRBJ2-7; the D is unclear. Trimming stripped 2 bases from V and 7 bases from J, with 15 bases between. This CDR3 region has 14 residues. CDR1 is LGHDT, CDR2 YNNKEL, per germline (reference sequence).

In its sample, this clone was seen once. The chain is built from TRBV19 and TRBJ1-1, with D maybe TRBD1 (5 bases). V lost 3 bases and J lost 11, with 22 bases in between. The CDR3 loop spans 15 amino acids. Germline V CDR1 and CDR2: LNHDA, SQIVND (reference sequence). CDR3 nucleotide sequence: TGTGCCAGTAGTATTAACGTACAGGCTACCGCGGGGGCTTTCTTT. Translated: CASSINVQATAGAFF.